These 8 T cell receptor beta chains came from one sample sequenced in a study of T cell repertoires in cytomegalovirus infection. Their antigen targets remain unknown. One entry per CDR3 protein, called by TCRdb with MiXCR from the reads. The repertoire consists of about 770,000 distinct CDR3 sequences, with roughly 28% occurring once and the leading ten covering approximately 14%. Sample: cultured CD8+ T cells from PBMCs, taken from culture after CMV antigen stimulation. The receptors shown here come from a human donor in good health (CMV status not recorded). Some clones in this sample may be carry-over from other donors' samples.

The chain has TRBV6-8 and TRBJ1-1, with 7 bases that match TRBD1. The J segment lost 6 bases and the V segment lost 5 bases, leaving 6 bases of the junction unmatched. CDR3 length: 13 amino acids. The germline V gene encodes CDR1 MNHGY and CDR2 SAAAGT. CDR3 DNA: TGTGCCAGCAGTCCCCTTGACAGGGCTGAAGCTTTCTTT. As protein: CASSPLDRAEAFF.

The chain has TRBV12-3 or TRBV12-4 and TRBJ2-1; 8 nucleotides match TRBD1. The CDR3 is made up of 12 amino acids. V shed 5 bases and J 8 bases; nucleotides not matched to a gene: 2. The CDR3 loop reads CASSGQGYEQFF. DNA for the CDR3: TGTGCCAGCAGTGGACAGGGCTATGAGCAGTTCTTC.

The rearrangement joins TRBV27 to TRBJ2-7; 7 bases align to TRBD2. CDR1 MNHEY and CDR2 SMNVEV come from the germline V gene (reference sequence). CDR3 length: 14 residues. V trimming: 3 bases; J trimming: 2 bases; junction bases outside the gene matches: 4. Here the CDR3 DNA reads TGTGCCAGCAGTTTGGTGGGGAGGGCCTACGAGCAGTACTTC. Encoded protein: CASSLVGRAYEQYF.

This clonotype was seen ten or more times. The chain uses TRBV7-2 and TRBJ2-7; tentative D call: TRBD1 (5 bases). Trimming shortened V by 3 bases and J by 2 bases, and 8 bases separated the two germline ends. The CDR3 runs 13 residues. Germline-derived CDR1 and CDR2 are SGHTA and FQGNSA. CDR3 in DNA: TGTGCCAGCAGCTTCGACAGAGCCTACGAGCAGTACTTC. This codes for CASSFDRAYEQYF.

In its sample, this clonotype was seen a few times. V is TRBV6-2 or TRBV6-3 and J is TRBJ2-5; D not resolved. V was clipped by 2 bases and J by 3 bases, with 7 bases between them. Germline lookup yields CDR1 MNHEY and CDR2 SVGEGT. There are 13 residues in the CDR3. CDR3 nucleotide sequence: TGTGCCAGCAGTTACGCGGCAGAAGAGACCCAGTACTTC. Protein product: CASSYAAEETQYF.

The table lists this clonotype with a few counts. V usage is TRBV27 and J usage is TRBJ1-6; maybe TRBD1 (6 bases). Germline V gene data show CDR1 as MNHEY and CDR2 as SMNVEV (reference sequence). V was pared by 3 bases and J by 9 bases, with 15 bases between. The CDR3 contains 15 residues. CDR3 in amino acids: CASSLGGPGGSPLHF. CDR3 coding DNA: TGTGCCAGCAGTTTGGGGGGGCCTGGGGGTTCACCCCTCCACTTT.

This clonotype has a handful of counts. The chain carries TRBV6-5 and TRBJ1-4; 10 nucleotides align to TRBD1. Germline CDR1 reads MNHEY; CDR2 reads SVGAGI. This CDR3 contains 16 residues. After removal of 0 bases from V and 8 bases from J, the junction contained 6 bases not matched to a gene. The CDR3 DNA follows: TGTGCCAGCAGTTACTCGGTGGACAGGGGGAACGAAAAACTGTTTTTT. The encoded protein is CASSYSVDRGNEKLFF.

In DNA, the CDR3 is TGTGCTAGTGGTTTCGCCAGGGACGGGACCCAGTACTTC. As protein: CASGFARDGTQYF. This chain links TRBV12-5 with TRBJ2-5; D may correspond to TRBD1 or TRBD2 (5 bases each). The CDR3 covers 13 residues. Germline CDR1 and CDR2: LGHNT and FRNRAP. V was pared by 3 bases and J by 7 bases, with 12 bases between.